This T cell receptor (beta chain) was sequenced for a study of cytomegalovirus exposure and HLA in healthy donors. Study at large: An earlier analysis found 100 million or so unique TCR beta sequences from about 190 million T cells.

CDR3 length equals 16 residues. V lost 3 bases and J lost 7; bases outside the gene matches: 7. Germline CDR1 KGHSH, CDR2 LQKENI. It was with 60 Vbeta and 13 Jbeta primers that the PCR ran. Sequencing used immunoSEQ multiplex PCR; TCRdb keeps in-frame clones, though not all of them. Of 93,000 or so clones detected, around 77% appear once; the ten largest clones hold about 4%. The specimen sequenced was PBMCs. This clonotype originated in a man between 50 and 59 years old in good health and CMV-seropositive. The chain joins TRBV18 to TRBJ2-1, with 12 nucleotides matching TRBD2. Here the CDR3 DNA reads TGTGCCAGCTCACCCTCACTAGCGGGAGGTAAAAATGAGCAGTTCTTC. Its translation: CASSPSLAGGKNEQFF.